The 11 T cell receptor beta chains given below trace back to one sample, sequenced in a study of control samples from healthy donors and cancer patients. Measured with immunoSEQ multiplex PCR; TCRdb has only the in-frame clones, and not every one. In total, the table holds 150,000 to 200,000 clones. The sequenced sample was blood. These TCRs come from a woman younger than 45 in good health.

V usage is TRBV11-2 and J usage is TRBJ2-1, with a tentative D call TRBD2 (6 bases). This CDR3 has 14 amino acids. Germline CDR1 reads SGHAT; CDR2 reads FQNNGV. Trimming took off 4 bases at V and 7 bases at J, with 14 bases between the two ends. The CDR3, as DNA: TGTGCCAGCAGCTCCACGACTGGAGGGAATGAGCAGTTCTTC. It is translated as CASSSTTGGNEQFF.

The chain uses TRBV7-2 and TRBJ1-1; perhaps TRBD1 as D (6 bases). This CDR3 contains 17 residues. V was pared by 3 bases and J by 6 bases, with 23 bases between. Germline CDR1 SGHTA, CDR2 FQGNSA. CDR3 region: CASSLGAPGGGGAEAFF. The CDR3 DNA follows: TGTGCCAGCAGCTTGGGAGCCCCCGGGGGCGGAGGAGCTGAAGCTTTCTTT.

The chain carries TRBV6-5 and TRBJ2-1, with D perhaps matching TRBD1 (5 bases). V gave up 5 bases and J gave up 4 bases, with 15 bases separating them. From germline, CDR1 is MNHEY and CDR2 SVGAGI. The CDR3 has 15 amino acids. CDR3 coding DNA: TGTGCCAGCAGTCCACTCATAGGGGCTTACAATGAGCAGTTCTTC. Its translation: CASSPLIGAYNEQFF.

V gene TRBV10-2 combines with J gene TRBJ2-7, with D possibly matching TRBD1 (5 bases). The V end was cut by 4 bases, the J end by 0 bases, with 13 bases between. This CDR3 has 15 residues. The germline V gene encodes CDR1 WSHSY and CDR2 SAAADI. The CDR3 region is CASSVEDKSSYEQYF. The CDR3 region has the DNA TGCGCCAGCAGTGTAGAGGACAAAAGCTCCTACGAGCAGTACTTC.

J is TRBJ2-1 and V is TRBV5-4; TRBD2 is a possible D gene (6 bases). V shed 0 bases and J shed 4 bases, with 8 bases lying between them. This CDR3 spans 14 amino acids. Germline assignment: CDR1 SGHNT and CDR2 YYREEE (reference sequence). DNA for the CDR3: TGTGCCAGCAGCTTGGGAAGCGGGTACAATGAGCAGTTCTTC. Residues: CASSLGSGYNEQFF.

The CDR3 DNA reads TGTGCCAGCAGCTTAGACACAGGGAGATGGAATGGCTACACCTTC. Amino acids: CASSLDTGRWNGYTF. The genes are TRBV11-2 and TRBJ1-2; possible D gene TRBD1, 6 bases. The CDR3 has 15 amino acids. The V gene's germline CDR1 is SGHAT and CDR2 FQNNGV. The ends were cut back, 0 bases at V and 6 bases at J, with 14 bases in the middle.

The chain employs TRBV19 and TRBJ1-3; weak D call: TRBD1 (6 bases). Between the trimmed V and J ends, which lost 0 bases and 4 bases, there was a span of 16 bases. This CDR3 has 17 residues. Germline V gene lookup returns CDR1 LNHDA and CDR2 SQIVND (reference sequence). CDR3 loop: CASSIEVSRQVGNTIYF. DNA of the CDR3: TGTGCCAGTAGTATAGAGGTTTCACGACAGGTCGGAAACACCATATATTTT.

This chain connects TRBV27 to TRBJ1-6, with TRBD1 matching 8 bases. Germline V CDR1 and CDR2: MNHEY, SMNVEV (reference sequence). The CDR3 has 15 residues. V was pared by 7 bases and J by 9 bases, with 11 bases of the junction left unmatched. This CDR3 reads CASTRTGTGRSPLHF. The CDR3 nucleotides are TGTGCCAGCACCCGAACCGGGACAGGTCGTTCACCCCTCCACTTT.

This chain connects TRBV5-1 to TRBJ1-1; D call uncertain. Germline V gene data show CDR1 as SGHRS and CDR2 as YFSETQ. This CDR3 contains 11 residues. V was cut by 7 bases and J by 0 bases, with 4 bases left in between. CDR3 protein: CASRLNTEAFF. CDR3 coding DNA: TGCGCCAGCCGTTTGAACACTGAAGCTTTCTTT.

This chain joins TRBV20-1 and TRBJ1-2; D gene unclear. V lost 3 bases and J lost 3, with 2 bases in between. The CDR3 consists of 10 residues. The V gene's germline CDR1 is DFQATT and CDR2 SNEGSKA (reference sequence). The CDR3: CSASHYGYTF. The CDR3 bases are TGCAGTGCTAGTCACTATGGCTACACCTTC.

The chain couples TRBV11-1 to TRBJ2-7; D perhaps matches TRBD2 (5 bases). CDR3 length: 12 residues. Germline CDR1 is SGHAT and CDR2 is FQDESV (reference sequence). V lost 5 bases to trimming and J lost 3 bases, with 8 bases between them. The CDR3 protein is CASSRDNYEQYF. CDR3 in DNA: TGTGCCAGCAGCCGGGATAACTACGAGCAGTACTTC.